This paragraph covers one T cell receptor (beta chain) sequence. The Seattle patients joined while their infection was active and were tracked longitudinally afterward. This entry belongs to a study of blood T cell repertoires in COVID-19. In the study overall: T cells, B-cell-depleted T cells, or PBMCs supplied cDNA or gDNA.

Source study methods: Amplification from reference gene primers served as the basis for estimated nucleated cell counts. Repertoires were generated with immunoSEQ multiplex PCR, while TCRdb's copy carries only in-frame clones and drops some. V and J calls and clone size are given by that table; D and trimming were obtained from the DNA. The repertoire includes under 250,000 clones, roughly 77% of them detected once, and approximately 6% sits in the top ten. The CDR3 contains 16 residues. Germline values: CDR1 SGHVS, CDR2 FQNEAQ. Germline trimming cut 10 bases from V and 5 bases from J; bases unmatched to any gene: 14.

V usage is TRBV7-8 and J usage is TRBJ2-1, with 10 bases identical to TRBD2. The TCR was taken from a woman aged 40 to 50 with COVID-19, enrolled during active disease. Source material: peripheral blood. The CDR3 bases are TGTGCCACAGCTCGCACTAGCGGGAAGTGGGACAATGAGCAGTTCTTC. Translated, it gives CATARTSGKWDNEQFF.